The clone carrying this T cell receptor (beta chain) came up a few times. CDR3 length: 16 amino acids. This specimen comes from a study of control samples from healthy donors and cancer patients. TCRdb's table, derived via immunoSEQ multiplex PCR, lists solely in-frame clones and lacks some. The table shows about 28,000 clones, with about 80% occurring only once. Sequencing was carried out using PBMCs. The sequence derives from a man between 60 and 75 years old with head and neck cancer. The V and J genes are TRBV21-1 and TRBJ1-2. TRBV21-1 is annotated as a pseudogene. The CDR3 DNA reads as TGTGCCAGCAGCCTGGTAGGCAAAATGGGAAACTATGGCTACACCTTC. Translation gives CASSLVGKMGNYGYTF.